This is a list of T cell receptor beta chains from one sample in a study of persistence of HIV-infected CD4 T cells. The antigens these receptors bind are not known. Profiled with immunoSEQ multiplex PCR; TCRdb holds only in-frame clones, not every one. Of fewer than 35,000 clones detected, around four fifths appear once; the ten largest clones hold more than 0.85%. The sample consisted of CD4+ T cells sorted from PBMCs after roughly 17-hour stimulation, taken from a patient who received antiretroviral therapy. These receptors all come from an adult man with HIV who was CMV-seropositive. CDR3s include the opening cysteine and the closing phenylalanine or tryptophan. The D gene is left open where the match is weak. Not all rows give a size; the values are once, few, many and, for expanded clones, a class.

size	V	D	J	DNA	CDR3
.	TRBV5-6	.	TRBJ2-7	TGTGCCAGCAGCCGATGGACGGGCTACGAGCAGTACTTC	CASSRWTGYEQYF
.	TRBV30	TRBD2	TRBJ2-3	TGTGCCTGGAGTGTAAAGGGGCTAGCGGGGGGCCCAGATACGCAGTATTTT	CAWSVKGLAGGPDTQYF
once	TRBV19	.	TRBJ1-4	TGTGCCAGTAGTATAGCAGGGACGGGGCTTGAAAAACTGTTTTTT	CASSIAGTGLEKLFF
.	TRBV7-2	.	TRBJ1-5	TGTGCCAGCAGCTTAAGGCCGCCCGGTCAGCCCCAGCATTTT	CASSLRPPGQPQHF
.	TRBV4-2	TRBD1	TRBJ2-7	TGTGCCAGCAGCCCAATGATTATGGGACAGGACACCTACGAGCAGTACTTC	CASSPMIMGQDTYEQYF
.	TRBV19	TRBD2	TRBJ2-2	TGTGCCAGTAGACCTAGCGGGGGGACGCCCGAGCTGTTTTTT	CASRPSGGTPELFF
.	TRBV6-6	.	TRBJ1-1	TGTGCCAGCAGGAACCCATTGACTGAAGCTTTCTTT	CASRNPLTEAFF
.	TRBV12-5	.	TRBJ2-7	TGTGCTAGTGGTCTCCAAATAGGACCTGGGGACGAGCAGTACTTC	CASGLQIGPGDEQYF
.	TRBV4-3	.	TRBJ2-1	TGCGCCAGCAGCCAAGGTTACAATGAGCAGTTCTTC	CASSQGYNEQFF
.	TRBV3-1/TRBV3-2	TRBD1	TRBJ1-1	TGTGCCAGCAGCCAACTTATAGGGGGCTTGAACACTGAAGCTTTCTTT	CASSQLIGGLNTEAFF
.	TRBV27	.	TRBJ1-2	TGTGCCAGCAGTTTATCGCGGGGCCCTAACTATGGCTACACCTTC	CASSLSRGPNYGYTF
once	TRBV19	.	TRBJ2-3	TGTGCCAGTAGTATACCCACAGATACGCAGTATTTT	CASSIPTDTQYF
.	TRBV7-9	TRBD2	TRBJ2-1	TGTGCCAGCAGCCCTAGCGGGGGCCCTGGCCTTGAGCAGTTCTTC	CASSPSGGPGLEQFF
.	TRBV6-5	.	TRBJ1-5	TGTGCCAGCAGTTACGGGCGTGGTCAGCCCCAGCATTTT	CASSYGRGQPQHF
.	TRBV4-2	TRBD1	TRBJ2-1	TGTGCCAGCAGCCAACCAGGGACAGGGGACAATGAGCAGTTCTTC	CASSQPGTGDNEQFF
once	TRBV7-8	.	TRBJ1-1	TGTGCCAGCAGCTCCCCATCGGGGCGGAACACTGAAGCTTTCTTT	CASSSPSGRNTEAFF
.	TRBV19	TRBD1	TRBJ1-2	TGTGCCAGTAGTAGTGGACCGCGGACAGGGTCTAACTATGGCTACACCTTC	CASSSGPRTGSNYGYTF
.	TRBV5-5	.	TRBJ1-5	TGTGCCAGCAGCTTGTACCGGGGAAATCAGCCCCAGCATTTT	CASSLYRGNQPQHF
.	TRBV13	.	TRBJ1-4	TGTGCCAGCAGCTCCGCCTCCGGGACAAGGGATGAAAAACTGTTTTTT	CASSSASGTRDEKLFF
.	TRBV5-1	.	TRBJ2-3	TGCGCCAGCAGCTTGGGCGGGTCAGATACGCAGTATTTT	CASSLGGSDTQYF
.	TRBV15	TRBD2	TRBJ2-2	TGTGCCACCAGCAGAGCGGGGGGAGACACCGGGGAGCTGTTTTTT	CATSRAGGDTGELFF
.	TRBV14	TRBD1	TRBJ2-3	TGTGCCAGCAGCCAATGGACAGGGTCCACAGATACGCAGTATTTT	CASSQWTGSTDTQYF
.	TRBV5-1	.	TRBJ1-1	TGCGCCAGCAGCTTGCCGGGGGGGACTGAAGCTTTCTTT	CASSLPGGTEAFF
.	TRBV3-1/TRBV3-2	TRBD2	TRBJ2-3	TGTGCCAGCAGCCCGCTCTCTAGCGGGGGATCGGATACGCAGTATTTT	CASSPLSSGGSDTQYF
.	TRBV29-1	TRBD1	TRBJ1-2	TGCAGCGTTGAGGGACAGCGTAACTATGGCTACACCTTC	CSVEGQRNYGYTF
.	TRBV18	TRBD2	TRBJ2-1	TGTGCCAGCTCGTCCGGGCGGGGGGCAGAGTATGAGCAGTTCTTC	CASSSGRGAEYEQFF
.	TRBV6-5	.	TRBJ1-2	TGTGCCAGCATCAGATCCGGGGGAAGCTATGGCTACACCTTC	CASIRSGGSYGYTF
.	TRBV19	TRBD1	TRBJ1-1	TGTGCCAGTAGTAAGCCCCGTGGACAGGGGCGCCACTTGAACACTGAAGCTTTCTTT	CASSKPRGQGRHLNTEAFF
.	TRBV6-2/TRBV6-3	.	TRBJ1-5	TGTGCCAGCAGTTACTCTGGGGGCCGTAATCAGCCCCAGCATTTT	CASSYSGGRNQPQHF
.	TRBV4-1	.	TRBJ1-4	TGCGCCAGCAGCCAAGAGAGAGGGGTTAATGAAAAACTGTTTTTT	CASSQERGVNEKLFF
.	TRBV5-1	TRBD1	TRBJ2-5	TGCGCCAGCAGCAGAACAGGGGGCGCAGAACAAGAGACCCAGTACTTC	CASSRTGGAEQETQYF
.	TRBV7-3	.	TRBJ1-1	TGTGCCAGCAGCAGTGGACAGCTGATGAACACTGAAGCTTTCTTT	CASSSGQLMNTEAFF